The 30 T cell receptor beta chains reported below all come from one sample, sequenced in a study of CD4 and CD8 cells across lung adenocarcinoma regions. MiXCR was run by TCRdb on the PCR reads, yielding one entry per CDR3 protein. Of about 7,500 distinct CDR3 sequences in the sample, 53% are singletons; the top ten hold around 97%. Source material: CD8+ T cells from the center of a lung tumor. The source is a male donor with lung adenocarcinoma. The CD4 and CD8 labels of this study may be unreliable.

The rearrangement joins TRBV6-1 to TRBJ2-1; 11 bases agree with TRBD2. V shed 5 bases, J shed 0 bases, and the junction held 9 bases outside the gene matches. There are 18 residues in the CDR3. In germline, CDR1 is MNHNS, CDR2 SASEGT. Here the CDR3 reads CASSSWGLAASSYNEQFF. The CDR3 DNA reads as TGTGCCAGCAGTAGTTGGGGACTAGCGGCAAGCTCCTACAATGAGCAGTTCTTC.

V is TRBV6-4 and J is TRBJ1-1; no clear D gene. V dropped 7 bases and J dropped 0 bases, with 15 bases sitting between them. CDR3 length: 15 residues. Germline values: CDR1 MRHNA, CDR2 SNTAGT. The CDR3 DNA sequence: TGTGCCAGCAAAATAGAAGAGAGTATGAACACTGAAGCTTTCTTT. Translated, it gives CASKIEESMNTEAFF.

This chain connects TRBV6-1 to TRBJ2-1; 7 bases align to TRBD2. The assigned J gene may be wrong: the sequence end matches TRBJ2-7 better. This CDR3 spans 15 amino acids. Germline V gene sequence: CDR1 MNHNS, CDR2 SASEGT. The CDR3, as DNA: TGTGCCAGCAGTGAAGCGCTGGACGGGGGGTACGAGCAGTACTTC. Amino acids: CASSEALDGGYEQYF.

This rearrangement joins TRBV7-2 to TRBJ2-1, with TRBD1 as a possible D gene (6 bases). Judging by the DNA end, TRBJ2-5 fits better; the J call may be wrong. The V gene's germline CDR1 is SGHTA and CDR2 FQGNSA. CDR3 length equals 14 residues. For the CDR3, the DNA is TGTGCCAGCAGCTTAGGGGGACATATGGAGACCCAGTACTTC. As protein: CASSLGGHMETQYF.

The chain uses TRBV6-1 and TRBJ2-3; weak D call: TRBD1 (5 bases). Trimming cost V 7 bases and J 1 base, with 12 bases left between them. The germline V gene encodes CDR1 MNHNS and CDR2 SASEGT. There are 14 residues in the CDR3. CDR3 nucleotide sequence: TGTGCCAGCAAGCAGGGCTTAGGCACAGATACGCAGTATTTT. Translated, it gives CASKQGLGTDTQYF.

The J gene is TRBJ2-1, the V gene TRBV10-1, with D uncertain. The J call may be wrong; the DNA end is better matched by TRBJ2-7. The CDR3 spans 13 residues. Germline CDR1 and CDR2: WNHNN and SYGVQD (reference sequence). CDR3 in amino acids: CASSENPPGEQYF. The CDR3, as DNA: TGCGCCAGCAGTGAGAATCCTCCAGGCGAGCAGTACTTC.

This clonotype was found many times. The genes are TRBV14 and TRBJ1-2, with D possibly TRBD1 on 5 matching bases. V was cut by 6 bases and J by 8 bases, with 16 bases left in between. This CDR3 spans 13 amino acids. Germline V gives CDR1 SGHDN, CDR2 FVKESK. The CDR3 protein is CASSYTEYRGYTF. The CDR3 DNA reads as TGTGCCAGCAGTTACACAGAGTACAGGGGCTACACCTTC.

V is TRBV27 and J is TRBJ2-5; D gene ambiguous. Trimming took 8 bases from V and 0 from J, leaving 13 bases between them. This CDR3 has 14 residues. The V gene's germline CDR1 is MNHEY and CDR2 SMNVEV (reference sequence). The CDR3 coding sequence is TGTGCCAGCGCCAGAATCCCGTACCAAGAGACCCAGTACTTC. This codes for CASARIPYQETQYF.

This clonotype was detected only once. The V gene is TRBV6-1, the J gene TRBJ2-5, with 7 bases identical to TRBD1. The J call is doubtful: the DNA matches TRBJ2-7 better. The CDR3 sequence is 17 residues long. Per the germline V gene, CDR1 is MNHNS and CDR2 is SASEGT. DNA for the CDR3: TGTGCCAGCAGTAGACAGGGAAGAAACTCTGGGGCCAACGAGCAGTACTTC. Its translation: CASSRQGRNSGANEQYF.

The chain links TRBV11-2 to TRBJ2-1; D is unresolved. V was clipped by 0 bases and J by 4 bases, with 13 bases between them. The CDR3 sequence is 16 residues long. Looked up from germline, CDR1 is SGHAT and CDR2 is FQNNGV. The CDR3: CASSLDFMAEYNEQFF. The CDR3 nucleotides read TGTGCCAGCAGCTTAGATTTTATGGCAGAGTACAATGAGCAGTTCTTC.

This chain joins TRBV7-2 and TRBJ2-4; TRBD1 agrees at 7 bases. This CDR3 contains 14 residues. V gave up 5 bases and J gave up 4 bases; unmatched junction bases: 5. The germline V gene has CDR1 SGHTA and CDR2 FQGNSA. The CDR3 here is CASSVGTVKNIQYF. The DNA for the CDR3 is TGTGCCAGCAGCGTAGGGACAGTTAAAAACATTCAGTACTTC.

This clonotype has at least ten counts. The DNA of the CDR3 is TGCGCCAGCAGCCAAGAAGGGGCACAACAGAAAGAAGCTTTCTTT. Amino acid sequence: CASSQEGAQQKEAFF. The chain joins TRBV4-1 to TRBJ1-1, with D possibly being TRBD1 (5 bases). This CDR3 comprises 15 residues. CDR1 MGHRA and CDR2 YSYEKL come from the germline V gene. Between the trimmed V and J ends, which lost 0 bases and 8 bases, there was a span of 16 bases.

The rearrangement joins TRBV6-1 to TRBJ2-2; maybe TRBD1 (5 bases). V was pared by 5 bases and J by 4 bases, with 17 bases between. This CDR3 contains 16 residues. Per germline, CDR1 MNHNS and CDR2 SASEGT. The CDR3 sequence: CASSQRAGHLTGELFF. The CDR3 region has the DNA TGTGCCAGCAGTCAACGAGCCGGACACCTCACCGGGGAGCTGTTTTTT.

Remarks on this clonotype: The junction shows a germline mismatch at one end, possibly a read error. The CDR3 sequence: CGSGGGDQGTQYF. Here the CDR3 DNA reads TGTGGCAGCGGGGGAGGTGACCAAGGGACTCAGTACTTC. This rearrangement joins TRBV6-1 to TRBJ2-7; TRBD2 matches 8 bases. Germline V gene sequence: CDR1 MNHNS, CDR2 SASEGT. The CDR3 consists of 13 residues.

A remark on this clonotype: An end of the junction does not agree with germline; a read error may underlie this. The chain recombines TRBV10-3 with TRBJ2-3; D could derive from TRBD1 or TRBD2 (6 bases each). The CDR3 has 15 amino acids. In germline, CDR1 is ENHRY, CDR2 SYGVKD. For the CDR3, the DNA is TGTGCCGGGGGGCTCGGGGGCCGGGACCAAGATACGCAGTACTTT. The encoded protein is CAGGLGGRDQDTQYF.

J is TRBJ2-1 and V is TRBV6-1, with 9 bases identical to TRBD2. CDR1 and CDR2 (germline): MNHNS, SASEGT. The CDR3 covers 17 residues. J gave up 6 bases and V 7 bases, and 16 bases lay outside the gene matches. DNA of the CDR3: TGTGCCAGCACCGACCCTGGGCTAGCGGGACATCCCAATGAGCAGTTCTTC. Protein: CASTDPGLAGHPNEQFF.

The sample holds many counts of this clonotype. The CDR3 region is CASTQALGDGSPLHF. DNA of the CDR3: TGTGCCAGCACACAGGCCCTAGGTGATGGTTCACCCCTCCACTTT. This rearrangement joins TRBV6-1 to TRBJ1-6; possibly TRBD1 for D (5 bases). The germline CDR1 and CDR2 sequences are MNHNS and SASEGT. This CDR3 comprises 15 residues. Between the trimmed V and J ends, which lost 7 bases and 9 bases, there was a span of 19 bases.

The J gene is TRBJ2-1, the V gene TRBV28, with a weak D call TRBD2 (6 bases). CDR3 size: 17 residues. Germline V gene sequence: CDR1 MDHEN, CDR2 SYDVKM. V was shortened by 6 bases and J by 6 bases, with 24 bases between the two germline ends. This CDR3 reads CASRPNLPTSVGNEQFF. CDR3 sequence (DNA): TGTGCCAGCAGACCCAACCTTCCGACTAGTGTAGGCAATGAGCAGTTCTTC.

The chain employs TRBV30 and TRBJ2-5; 8 nucleotides align to TRBD2. Per the germline V gene, CDR1 is GTSNPN and CDR2 is SVGIG (reference sequence). J was trimmed by 11 bases and V by 2 bases; bases with no gene match: 13. The CDR3 is 14 amino acids. Here the CDR3 DNA reads TGTGCCTGGAGTTTGGAGGGCGGGGGGTATGAGCAGTACTTC. This sequence encodes CAWSLEGGGYEQYF.

The chain employs TRBV11-2 and TRBJ2-1; tentatively, D is TRBD1 (6 bases). The CDR3 length is 16 residues. The V end lost 5 bases, the J end lost 13 bases, and 27 bases lay between the germline ends. The germline gives CDR1 SGHAT, CDR2 FQNNGV. CDR3 sequence reads: CASSLLSTGFQGTQFF. For the CDR3, the DNA is TGTGCCAGCAGCCTCCTCTCTACAGGGTTCCAGGGGACCCAGTTCTTC.

This rearrangement joins TRBV7-8 to TRBJ2-1; no reliable D call. V was pared by 5 bases and J by 4 bases, with 18 bases between. The CDR3 sequence is 16 residues long. Germline V gene lookup returns CDR1 SGHVS and CDR2 FQNEAQ. CDR3 coding DNA: TGTGCCAGCAGCGTAGGACGATCCGGAGCTTACAATGAGCAGTTCTTC. This codes for CASSVGRSGAYNEQFF.

This rearrangement joins TRBV11-3 to TRBJ2-1; D unresolved. The J call could be wrong; TRBJ2-7 is a better fit for the DNA end. The germline V gene encodes CDR1 SGHNT and CDR2 YENEEA. The CDR3 contains 14 residues. CDR3 bases: TGTGCCAGCAGCGCGACCCGACAATTTCGCGAGCAGTACTTC. Encoded protein: CASSATRQFREQYF.

The CDR3 region is CASSITRKETQYF. CDR3 in DNA: TGTGCCAGCAGCATAACTAGGAAAGAGACCCAGTACTTC. The V gene is TRBV6-1, the J gene TRBJ2-1; D is perhaps TRBD2 (5 bases). The tail of the sequence fits TRBJ2-5 better, so the J call may be wrong. The CDR3 runs to 13 residues. The germline CDR1 and CDR2 sequences are MNHNS and SASEGT.

This chain uses TRBV27 with TRBJ2-1, with 11 bases that match TRBD2. J lost 6 bases, V lost 3 bases, and 1 base had no gene match. The CDR3 runs 14 residues. The germline V gene encodes CDR1 MNHEY and CDR2 SMNVEV (reference sequence). CDR3 amino acids: CASSFGLAGNEQFF. Written as DNA, the CDR3 is TGTGCCAGCAGTTTTGGACTAGCGGGCAATGAGCAGTTCTTC.

This clonotype was detected only once. The V call is TRBV10-2, the J call TRBJ1-2; 7 bases match TRBD1. The germline gives CDR1 WSHSY, CDR2 SAAADI. There are 12 residues in the CDR3. With 7 bases clipped from V and 7 bases from J, the junction kept 6 bases outside the gene matches. CDR3 coding DNA: TGCGCCAGCACTCCAGGGGGTTCTGGCTACACCTTC. Its protein is CASTPGGSGYTF.

The gene calls are TRBV6-1 and TRBJ1-2; 10 bases fit TRBD1. Per germline, CDR1 MNHNS and CDR2 SASEGT. Losses at the gene ends were 7 bases for V and 8 bases for J; bases not matched to a gene: 10. This CDR3 has 14 amino acids. Here the CDR3 reads CASNTGTGVGGYTF. CDR3 DNA sequence: TGTGCCAGCAATACCGGGACAGGGGTAGGGGGCTACACCTTC.

This chain links TRBV25-1 with TRBJ2-1, with 7 bases that match TRBD1. Germline loops: CDR1 MGHDK, CDR2 SYGVNS. This CDR3 region has 13 residues. V lost 6 bases and J lost 6; bases outside the gene matches: 5. The CDR3 DNA reads as TGTGCCAGCAGCTCAGACAGGGCCAATGAGCAGTTCTTC. Translating it yields CASSSDRANEQFF.

This clonotype was counted a single time. The chain joins TRBV6-1 to TRBJ2-1, with a possible D match to TRBD2 (5 bases). Germline V gene sequence: CDR1 MNHNS, CDR2 SASEGT. V was shortened by 8 bases and J by 0 bases, with 11 bases between the two germline ends. The CDR3 has 14 residues. This CDR3 is CASGISASYNEQFF. DNA of the CDR3: TGTGCCAGCGGGATTAGCGCCTCCTACAATGAGCAGTTCTTC.

The CDR3 loop reads CASSDRGLGQETQYF. CDR3 in DNA: TGCGCCAGCAGTGATAGGGGTCTAGGTCAAGAGACCCAGTACTTC. The rearrangement links TRBV10-2 to TRBJ2-5, with D maybe TRBD1 (5 bases). Trimming cost V 3 bases and J 2 bases, with 13 bases left between them. The CDR3 has 15 amino acids. In germline, CDR1 is WSHSY, CDR2 SAAADI.

The table lists this clonotype with many counts. The V call is TRBV7-6, the J call TRBJ2-5; 10 nucleotides agree with TRBD2. The J call is doubtful: the DNA matches TRBJ2-7 better. There are 15 residues in the CDR3. Germline V gene lookup returns CDR1 SGHVS and CDR2 FNYEAQ. The CDR3, as DNA: TGTGCCAGCAGCTTAGGGCTAGCGGGAGCCTACGAGCAGTACTTC. Translating it yields CASSLGLAGAYEQYF.